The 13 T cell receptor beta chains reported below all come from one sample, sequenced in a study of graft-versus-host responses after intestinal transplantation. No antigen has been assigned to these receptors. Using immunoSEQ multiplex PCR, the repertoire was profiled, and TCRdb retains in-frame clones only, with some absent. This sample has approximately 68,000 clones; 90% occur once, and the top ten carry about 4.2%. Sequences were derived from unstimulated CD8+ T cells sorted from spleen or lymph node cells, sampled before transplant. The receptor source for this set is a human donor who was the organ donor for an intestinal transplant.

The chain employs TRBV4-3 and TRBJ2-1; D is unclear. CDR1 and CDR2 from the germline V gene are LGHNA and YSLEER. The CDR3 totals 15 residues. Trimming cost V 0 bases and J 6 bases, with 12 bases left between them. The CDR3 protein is CASSQDELGTNEQFF. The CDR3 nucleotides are TGCGCCAGCAGCCAAGATGAGCTAGGTACCAATGAGCAGTTCTTC.

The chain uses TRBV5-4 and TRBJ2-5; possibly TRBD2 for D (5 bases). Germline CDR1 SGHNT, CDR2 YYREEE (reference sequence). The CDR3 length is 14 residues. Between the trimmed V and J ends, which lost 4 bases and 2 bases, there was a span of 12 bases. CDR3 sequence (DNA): TGTGCCAGCAGCGACCCGAGGGAACAAGAGACCCAGTACTTC. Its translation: CASSDPREQETQYF. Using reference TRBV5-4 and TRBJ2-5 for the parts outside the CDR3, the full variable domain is ETGVTQSPTHLIKTRGQQVTLRCSSQSGHNTVSWYQQALGQGPQFIFQYYREEENGRGNFPPRFSGLQFPNYSSELNVNALELDDSALYLCASSDPREQETQYFGPGTRLLVL.

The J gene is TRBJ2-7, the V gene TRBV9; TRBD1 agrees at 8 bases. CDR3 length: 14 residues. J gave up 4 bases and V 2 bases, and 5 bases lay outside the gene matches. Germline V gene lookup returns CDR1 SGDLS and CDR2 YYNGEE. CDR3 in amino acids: CASSVGDRGYEQYV. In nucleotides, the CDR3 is TGTGCCAGCAGCGTGGGCGACAGGGGTTACGAGCAGTACGTC.

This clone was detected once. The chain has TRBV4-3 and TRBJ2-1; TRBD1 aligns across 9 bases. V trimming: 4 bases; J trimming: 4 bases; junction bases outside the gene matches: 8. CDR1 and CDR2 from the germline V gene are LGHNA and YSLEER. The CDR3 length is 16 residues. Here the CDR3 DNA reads TGCGCCAGCAGCCGGGGCGAGGACAGGGGTTACAATGAGCAGTTCTTC. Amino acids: CASSRGEDRGYNEQFF.

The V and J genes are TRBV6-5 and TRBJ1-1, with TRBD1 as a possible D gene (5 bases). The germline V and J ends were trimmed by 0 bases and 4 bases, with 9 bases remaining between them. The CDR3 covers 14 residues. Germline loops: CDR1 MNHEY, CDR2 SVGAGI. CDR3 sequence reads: CASSYSFGGTEAFF. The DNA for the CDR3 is TGTGCCAGCAGTTACTCTTTCGGGGGCACTGAAGCTTTCTTT.

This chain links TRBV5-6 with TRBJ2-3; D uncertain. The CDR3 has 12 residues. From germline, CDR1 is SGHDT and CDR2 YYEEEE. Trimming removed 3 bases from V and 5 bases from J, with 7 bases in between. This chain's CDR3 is CASSSAEDTQYF. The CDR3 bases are TGTGCCAGCAGCTCCGCGGAAGATACGCAGTATTTT. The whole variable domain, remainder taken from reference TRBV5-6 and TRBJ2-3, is DAGVTQSPTHLIKTRGQQVTLRCSPKSGHDTVSWYQQALGQGPQFIFQYYEEEERQRGNFPDRFSGHQFPNYSSELNVNALLLGDSALYLCASSSAEDTQYFGPGTRLTVL.

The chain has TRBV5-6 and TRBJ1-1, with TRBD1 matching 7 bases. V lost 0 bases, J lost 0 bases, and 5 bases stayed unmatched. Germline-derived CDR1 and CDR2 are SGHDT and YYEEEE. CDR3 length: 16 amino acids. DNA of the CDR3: TGTGCCAGCAGCTTGGCCAGGACAGGACTGAACACTGAAGCTTTCTTT. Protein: CASSLARTGLNTEAFF.

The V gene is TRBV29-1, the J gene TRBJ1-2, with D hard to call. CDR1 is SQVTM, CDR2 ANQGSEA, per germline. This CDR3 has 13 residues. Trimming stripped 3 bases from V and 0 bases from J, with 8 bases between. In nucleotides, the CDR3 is TGCAGCGTTGATATCTTAGCTAACTATGGCTACACCTTC. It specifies CSVDILANYGYTF.

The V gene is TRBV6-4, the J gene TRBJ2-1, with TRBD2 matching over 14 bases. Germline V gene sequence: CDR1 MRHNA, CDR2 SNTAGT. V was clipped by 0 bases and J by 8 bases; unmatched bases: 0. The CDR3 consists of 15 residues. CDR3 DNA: TGTGCCAGCAGTGACTCGACTAGCGGGGGGGATGAGCAGTTCTTC. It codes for CASSDSTSGGDEQFF.

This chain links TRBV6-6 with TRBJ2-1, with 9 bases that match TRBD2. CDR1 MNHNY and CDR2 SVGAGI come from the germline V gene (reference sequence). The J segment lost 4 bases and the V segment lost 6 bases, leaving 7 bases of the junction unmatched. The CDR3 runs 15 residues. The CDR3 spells CASRTGTSNYNEQFF. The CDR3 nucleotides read TGTGCCAGCAGGACCGGGACTAGCAATTACAATGAGCAGTTCTTC.

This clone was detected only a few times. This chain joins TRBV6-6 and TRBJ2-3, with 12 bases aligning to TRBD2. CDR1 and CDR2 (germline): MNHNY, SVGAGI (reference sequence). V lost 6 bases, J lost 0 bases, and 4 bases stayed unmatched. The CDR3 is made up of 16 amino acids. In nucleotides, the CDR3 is TGTGCCAGCAGCAGGACTAGCGGGGAGAGCACAGATACGCAGTATTTT. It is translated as CASSRTSGESTDTQYF.

The CDR3 is CASSLWADMNTEAFF. The CDR3, as DNA: TGTGCCAGCAGTTTATGGGCTGACATGAACACTGAAGCTTTCTTT. V is TRBV27 and J is TRBJ1-1; no firm D call. Trimming cost V 1 base and J 0 bases, with 9 bases left between them. Germline CDR1 and CDR2: MNHEY and SMNVEV (reference sequence). The CDR3 length is 15 residues.

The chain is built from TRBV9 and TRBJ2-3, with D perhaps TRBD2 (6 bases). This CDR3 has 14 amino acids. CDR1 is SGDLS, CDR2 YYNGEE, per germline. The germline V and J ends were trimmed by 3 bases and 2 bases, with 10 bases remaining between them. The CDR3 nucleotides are TGTGCCAGCAGCGCCGGGACTCACACAGATACGCAGTATTTT. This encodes CASSAGTHTDTQYF.